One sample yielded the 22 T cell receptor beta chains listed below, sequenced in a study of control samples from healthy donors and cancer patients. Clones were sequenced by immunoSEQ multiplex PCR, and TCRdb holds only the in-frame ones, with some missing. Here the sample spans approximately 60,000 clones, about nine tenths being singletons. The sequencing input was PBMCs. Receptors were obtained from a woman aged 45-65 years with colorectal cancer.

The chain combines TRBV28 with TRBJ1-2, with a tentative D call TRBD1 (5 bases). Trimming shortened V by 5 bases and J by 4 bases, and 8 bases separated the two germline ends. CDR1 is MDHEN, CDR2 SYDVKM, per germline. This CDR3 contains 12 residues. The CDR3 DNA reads TGTGCCAGCAGTGAGACAGCCTATGGCTACACCTTC. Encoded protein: CASSETAYGYTF.

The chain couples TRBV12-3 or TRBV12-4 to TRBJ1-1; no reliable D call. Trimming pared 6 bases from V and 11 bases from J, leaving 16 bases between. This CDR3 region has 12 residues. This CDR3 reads CASSTDPSRAFF. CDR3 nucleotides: TGTGCCAGCAGCACAGACCCTAGCCGGGCTTTCTTT.

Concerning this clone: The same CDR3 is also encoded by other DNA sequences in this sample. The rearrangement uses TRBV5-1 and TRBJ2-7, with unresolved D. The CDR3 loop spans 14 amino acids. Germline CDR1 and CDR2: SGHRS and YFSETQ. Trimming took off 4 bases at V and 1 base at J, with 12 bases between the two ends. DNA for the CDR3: TGCGCCAGCAGCCTGGTCGAGGTTTCCTACGAGCAGTACTTC. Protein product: CASSLVEVSYEQYF.

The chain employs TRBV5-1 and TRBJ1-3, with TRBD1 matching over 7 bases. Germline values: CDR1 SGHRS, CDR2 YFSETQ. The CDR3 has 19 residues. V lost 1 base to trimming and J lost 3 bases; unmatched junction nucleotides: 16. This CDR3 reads CASSLSGGARGQFGNTIYF. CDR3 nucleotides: TGCGCCAGCAGCTTGTCTGGCGGCGCGCGGGGACAGTTTGGAAACACCATATATTTT. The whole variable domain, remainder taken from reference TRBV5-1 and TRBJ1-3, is KAGVTQTPRYLIKTRGQQVTLSCSPISGHRSVSWYQQTPGQGLQFLFEYFSETQRNKGNFPGRFSGRQFSNSRSEMNVSTLELGDSALYLCASSLSGGARGQFGNTIYFGEGSWLTVV.

The CDR3 is CASSLVNSPLHF. CDR3 nucleotides: TGTGCCAGCAGCTTAGTGAATTCACCCCTCCACTTT. The chain carries TRBV7-9 and TRBJ1-6; D is ambiguous. The germline V gene encodes CDR1 SEHNR and CDR2 FQNEAQ (reference sequence). This CDR3 spans 12 amino acids. Trimming took off 1 base at V and 7 bases at J, with 2 bases between the two ends.

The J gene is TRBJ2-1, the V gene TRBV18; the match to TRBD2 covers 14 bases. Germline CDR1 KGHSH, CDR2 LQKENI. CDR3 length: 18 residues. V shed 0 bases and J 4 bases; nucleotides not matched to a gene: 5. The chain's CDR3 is CASSPPGLAGAIYNEQFF. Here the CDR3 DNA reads TGTGCCAGCTCACCACCGGGACTAGCGGGAGCTATTTACAATGAGCAGTTCTTC.

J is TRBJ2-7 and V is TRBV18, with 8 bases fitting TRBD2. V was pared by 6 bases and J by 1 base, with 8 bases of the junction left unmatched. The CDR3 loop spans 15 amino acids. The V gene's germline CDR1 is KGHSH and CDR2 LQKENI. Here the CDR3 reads CASSALAEPSYEQYF. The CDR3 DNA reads TGTGCCAGCTCCGCACTAGCGGAGCCTTCCTACGAGCAGTACTTC.

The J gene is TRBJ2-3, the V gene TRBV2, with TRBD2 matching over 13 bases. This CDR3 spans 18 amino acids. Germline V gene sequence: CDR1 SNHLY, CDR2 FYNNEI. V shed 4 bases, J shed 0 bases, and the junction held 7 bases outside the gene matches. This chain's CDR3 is CASSVRLAGGRSTDTQYF. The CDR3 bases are TGTGCCAGCAGTGTTCGACTAGCGGGGGGCCGGAGCACAGATACGCAGTATTTT.

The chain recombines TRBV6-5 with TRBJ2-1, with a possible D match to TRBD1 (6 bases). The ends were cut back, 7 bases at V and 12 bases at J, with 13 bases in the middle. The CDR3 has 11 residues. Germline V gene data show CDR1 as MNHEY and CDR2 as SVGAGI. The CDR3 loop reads CASTRQVRQFF. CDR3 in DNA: TGTGCCAGCACGAGACAGGTGAGGCAGTTCTTC.

DNA for the CDR3: TGTGCCAGCTCACCAAACGCTCGAGGCTTACGGGAAAAACTGTTTTTT. It encodes CASSPNARGLREKLFF. J is TRBJ1-4 and V is TRBV18; D remains unclear. Germline CDR1 KGHSH, CDR2 LQKENI. CDR3 length: 16 amino acids. V gave up 2 bases and J gave up 8 bases, with 18 bases separating them.

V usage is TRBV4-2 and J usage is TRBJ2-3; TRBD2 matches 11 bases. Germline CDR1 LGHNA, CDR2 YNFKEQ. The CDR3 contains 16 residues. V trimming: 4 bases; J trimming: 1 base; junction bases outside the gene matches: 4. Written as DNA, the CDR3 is TGTGCCAGCAGCCCTCGGGGACTAGCGGGCACAGATACGCAGTATTTT. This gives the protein CASSPRGLAGTDTQYF.

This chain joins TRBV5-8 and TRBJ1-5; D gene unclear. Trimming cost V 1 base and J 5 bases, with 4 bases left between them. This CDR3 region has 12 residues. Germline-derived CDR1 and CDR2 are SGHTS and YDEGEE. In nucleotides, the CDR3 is TGTGCCAGCAGCTTGACAGATCAGCCCCAGCATTTT. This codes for CASSLTDQPQHF. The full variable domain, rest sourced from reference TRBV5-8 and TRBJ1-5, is EAGVTQSPTHLIKTRGQQATLRCSPISGHTSVYWYQQALGLGLQFLLWYDEGEERNRGNFPPRFSGRQFPNYSSELNVNALELEDSALYLCASSLTDQPQHFGDGTRLSIL.

The CDR3 reads CASSYETGAYGYTF. CDR3 bases: TGTGCCAGCAGTTACGAGACAGGGGCCTATGGCTACACCTTC. This chain connects TRBV6-6 to TRBJ1-2; 8 bases are shared with TRBD1. Looked up from germline, CDR1 is MNHNY and CDR2 is SVGAGI (reference sequence). This CDR3 region has 14 residues. V lost 2 bases to trimming and J lost 4 bases; unmatched junction nucleotides: 3.

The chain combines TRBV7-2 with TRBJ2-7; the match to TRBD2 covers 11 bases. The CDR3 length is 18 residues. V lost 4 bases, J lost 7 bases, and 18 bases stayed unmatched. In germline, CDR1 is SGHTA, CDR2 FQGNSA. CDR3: CASSWTDFTSGRRREQYF. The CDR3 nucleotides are TGTGCCAGCAGCTGGACCGACTTCACTAGCGGGAGAAGGAGGGAGCAGTACTTC.

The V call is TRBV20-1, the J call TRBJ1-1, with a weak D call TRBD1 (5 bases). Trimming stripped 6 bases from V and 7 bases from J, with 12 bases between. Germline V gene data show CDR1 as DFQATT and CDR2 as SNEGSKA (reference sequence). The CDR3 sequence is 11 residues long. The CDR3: CSANDRFEAFF. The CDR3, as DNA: TGCAGTGCGAACGACAGATTTGAAGCTTTCTTT.

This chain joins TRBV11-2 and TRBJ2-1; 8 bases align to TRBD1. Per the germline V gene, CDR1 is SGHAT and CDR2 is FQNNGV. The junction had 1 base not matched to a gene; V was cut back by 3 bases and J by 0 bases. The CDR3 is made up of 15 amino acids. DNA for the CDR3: TGTGCCAGCAGCTTGGACAGGGCCTCCTACAATGAGCAGTTCTTC. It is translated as CASSLDRASYNEQFF. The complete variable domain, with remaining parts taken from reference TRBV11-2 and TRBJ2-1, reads EAGVAQSPRYKIIEKRQSVAFWCNPISGHATLYWYQQILGQGPKLLIQFQNNGVVDDSQLPKDRFSAERLKGVDSTLKIQPAKLEDSAVYLCASSLDRASYNEQFFGPGTRLTVL.

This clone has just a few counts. CDR3 nucleotides: TGCGCCAGCAGCTTGACGACGACTAGCGGAGTCTACGAGCAGTACTTC. Protein: CASSLTTTSGVYEQYF. This chain joins TRBV5-1 and TRBJ2-7; 9 bases align to TRBD2. In germline, CDR1 is SGHRS, CDR2 YFSETQ. Trimming took 1 base from V and 3 from J; bases not matched to a gene: 8. The CDR3 loop spans 16 amino acids.

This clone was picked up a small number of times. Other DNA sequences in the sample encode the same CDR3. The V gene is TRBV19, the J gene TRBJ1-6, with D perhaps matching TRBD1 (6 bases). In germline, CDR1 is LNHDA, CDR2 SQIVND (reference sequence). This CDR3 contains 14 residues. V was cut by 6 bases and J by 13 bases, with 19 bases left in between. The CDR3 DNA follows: TGTGCCAGTAGCCCAGGGGCCCGATCGGAGCCCCTCCACTTT. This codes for CASSPGARSEPLHF.

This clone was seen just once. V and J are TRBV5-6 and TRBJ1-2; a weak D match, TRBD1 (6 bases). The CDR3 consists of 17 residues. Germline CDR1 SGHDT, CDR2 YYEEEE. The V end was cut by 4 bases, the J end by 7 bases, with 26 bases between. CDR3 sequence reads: CASSRQTGYLYGGGYTF. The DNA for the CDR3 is TGTGCCAGCAGCCGACAGACAGGTTACCTCTATGGCGGTGGCTACACCTTC.

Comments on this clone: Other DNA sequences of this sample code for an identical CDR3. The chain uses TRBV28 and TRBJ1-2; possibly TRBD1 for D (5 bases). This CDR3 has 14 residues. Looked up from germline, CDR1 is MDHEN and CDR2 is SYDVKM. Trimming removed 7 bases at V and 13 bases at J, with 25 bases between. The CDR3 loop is CASTQINQSGASTF. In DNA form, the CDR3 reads TGTGCCAGCACTCAAATCAATCAGTCTGGGGCCTCCACCTTC.

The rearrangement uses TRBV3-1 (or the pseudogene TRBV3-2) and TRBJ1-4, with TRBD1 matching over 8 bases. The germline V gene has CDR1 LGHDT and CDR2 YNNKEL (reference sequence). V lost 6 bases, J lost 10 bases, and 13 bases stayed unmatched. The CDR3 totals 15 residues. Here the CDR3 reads CASSLKITGQGKLFF. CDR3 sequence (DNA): TGTGCCAGCAGTCTTAAGATCACCGGACAGGGAAAACTGTTTTTT.

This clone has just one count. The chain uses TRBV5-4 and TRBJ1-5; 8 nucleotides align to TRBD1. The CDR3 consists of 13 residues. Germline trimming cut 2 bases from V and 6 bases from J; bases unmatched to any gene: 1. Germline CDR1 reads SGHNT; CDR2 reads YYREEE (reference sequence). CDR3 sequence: CASSLQGGQPQHF. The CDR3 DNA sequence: TGTGCCAGCAGCTTACAGGGGGGTCAGCCCCAGCATTTT. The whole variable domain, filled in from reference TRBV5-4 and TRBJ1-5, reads ETGVTQSPTHLIKTRGQQVTLRCSSQSGHNTVSWYQQALGQGPQFIFQYYREEENGRGNFPPRFSGLQFPNYSSELNVNALELDDSALYLCASSLQGGQPQHFGDGTRLSIL.